The clone carrying this T cell receptor beta chain was found a few times. Germline CDR1 and CDR2: MNHNS and SASEGT. J was trimmed by 4 bases and V by 7 bases; bases with no gene match: 15. This CDR3 spans 17 amino acids. The authors ran a second PCR of about 6 to 11 cycles using a sample-barcoded 5' primer and a J-beta primer mix. One entry per CDR3 protein results from TCRdb running MiXCR on the 5' RACE reads. The table shows roughly 1,000,000 distinct CDR3 sequences, with approximately 25% occurring only once. These data come from a study of blood T cells in healthy people across ages. The donors, aged roughly 6 to 95, were healthy Caucasians from Russia. These records were also assigned to another study, of T cells of mothers and their children. That study adds: For each mother, over 10 million TCR beta CDR3 reads were obtained, and for each child, about 3 million.

The source is a girl under 10 years old in good health. The sample taken for sequencing was blood. The chain joins TRBV6-1 to TRBJ2-5; 10 nucleotides match TRBD1. In DNA form, the CDR3 reads TGTGCCAGCACCCCCAAGGACAGGGGGTATCTGCGAGAGACCCAGTACTTC. This sequence encodes CASTPKDRGYLRETQYF.